The source of this TCR beta chain is a study of vaccination and CD4 T cells after COVID-19. Study summary: The cells were exposed to overlapping spike peptides originating from SARS-CoV-2, HCoV-NL63, HCoV-OC43 and HCoV-229E for stimulation.

Germline loops: CDR1 SEHNR, CDR2 FQNEAQ (reference sequence). CDR3 length equals 17 residues. V lost 5 bases to trimming and J lost 4 bases; unmatched junction nucleotides: 16. Documented treatment: roughly 11-day PBMC culture with coronavirus spike peptide pools or control peptides (ViraFEST assay). Expansion of antigen-specific T cells with peptide pools by ViraFEST preceded sequencing of TCRs. Peptide pools at 7.5 to 10 ug/ml, together with roughly 9.1 IU/ml IL-2, were added to cultures of 1.5 million to 2.5 million PBMCs per well. With the Oncomine TCR Beta short-read assay, DNA from cultured CD4+ T cells was sequenced. Each CDR3 protein is one row after TCRdb ran MiXCR on the PCR reads. The table records tens of thousands of distinct CDR3 sequences, over 35% of them present only once. Notes on this clonotype: Its antigen is not identified.

The source was CD4+ T cells from blood, cultured in vitro, collected before SARS-CoV-2 vaccination. The chain is built from TRBV7-9 and TRBJ1-2; 7 bases fit TRBD1. The source is a human donor who received a COVID-19 vaccine. The DNA for the CDR3 is TGTGCCAGCAGCCTGATGCATAGACAGGGCTCCGGCTATGGCTACACCTTC. Translating gives CASSLMHRQGSGYGYTF.